This TCR beta chain is drawn from a study of control samples from healthy donors and cancer patients. CDR1 and CDR2 from the germline V gene are LGHDT and YNNKEL (reference sequence). With 3 bases removed from V and 2 bases from J, the gap between germline ends came to 10 bases. The CDR3 has 15 amino acids. TCRdb's copy holds only in-frame clones and misses some; the assay was immunoSEQ multiplex PCR. This table holds under 150,000 clones, 75% to 90% found once. The clonotype comes from a woman aged 45-60 years with colorectal cancer. The genes are TRBV3-1 (or the pseudogene TRBV3-2) and TRBJ2-2; tentative D call: TRBD2 (6 bases). Source material: PBMCs. CDR3 sequence reads: CASSQAGTNTGELFF. The CDR3 DNA is TGTGCCAGCAGCCAGGCCGGGACTAACACCGGGGAGCTGTTTTTT.